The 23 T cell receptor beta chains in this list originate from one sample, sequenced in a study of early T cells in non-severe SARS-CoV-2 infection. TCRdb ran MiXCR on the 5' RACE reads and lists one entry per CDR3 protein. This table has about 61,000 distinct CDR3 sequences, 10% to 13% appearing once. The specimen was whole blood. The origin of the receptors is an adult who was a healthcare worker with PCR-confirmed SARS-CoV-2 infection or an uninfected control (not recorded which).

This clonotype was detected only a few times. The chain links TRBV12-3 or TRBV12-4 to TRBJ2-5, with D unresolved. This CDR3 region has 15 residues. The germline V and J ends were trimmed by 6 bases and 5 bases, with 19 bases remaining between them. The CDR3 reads CASRAGPPQGETQYF. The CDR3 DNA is TGTGCCAGCAGGGCCGGGCCTCCGCAAGGGGAGACCCAGTACTTC.

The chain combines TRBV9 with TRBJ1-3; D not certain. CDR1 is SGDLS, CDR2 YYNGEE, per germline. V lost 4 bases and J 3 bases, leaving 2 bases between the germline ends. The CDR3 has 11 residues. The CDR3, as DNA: TGTGCCAGCAGCTTTGGAAACACCATATATTTT. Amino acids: CASSFGNTIYF.

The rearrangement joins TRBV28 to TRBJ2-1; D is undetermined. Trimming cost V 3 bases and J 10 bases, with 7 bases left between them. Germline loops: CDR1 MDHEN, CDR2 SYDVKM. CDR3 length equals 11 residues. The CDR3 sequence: CASSFEEEQFF. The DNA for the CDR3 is TGTGCCAGCAGTTTCGAGGAGGAGCAGTTCTTC.

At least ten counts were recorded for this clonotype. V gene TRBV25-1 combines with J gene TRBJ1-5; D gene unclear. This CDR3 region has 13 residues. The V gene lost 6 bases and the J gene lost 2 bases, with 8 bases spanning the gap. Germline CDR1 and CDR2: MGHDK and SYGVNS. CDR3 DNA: TGTGCCAGCAGAGGTTTGGGCAATCAGCCCCAGCATTTT. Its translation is CASRGLGNQPQHF.

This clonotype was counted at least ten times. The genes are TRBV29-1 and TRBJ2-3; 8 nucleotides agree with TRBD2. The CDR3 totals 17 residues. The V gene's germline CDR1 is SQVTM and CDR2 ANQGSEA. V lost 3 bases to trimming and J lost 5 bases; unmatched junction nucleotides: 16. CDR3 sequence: CSVDPIGRGAERDTQYF. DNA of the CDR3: TGCAGCGTTGATCCTATTGGGCGGGGGGCCGAAAGAGATACGCAGTATTTT.

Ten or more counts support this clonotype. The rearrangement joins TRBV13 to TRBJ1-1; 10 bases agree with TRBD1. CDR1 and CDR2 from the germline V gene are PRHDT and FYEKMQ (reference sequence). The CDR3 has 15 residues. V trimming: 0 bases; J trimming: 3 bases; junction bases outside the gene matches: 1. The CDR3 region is CASSLGDRGDTEAFF. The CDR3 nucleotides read TGTGCCAGCAGCTTAGGGGACAGGGGGGACACTGAAGCTTTCTTT.

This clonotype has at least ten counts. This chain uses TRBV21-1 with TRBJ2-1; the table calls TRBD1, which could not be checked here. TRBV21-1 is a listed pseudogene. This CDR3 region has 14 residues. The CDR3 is CASSTREASVGQFF. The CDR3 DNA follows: TGTGCCAGCAGCACCCGGGAAGCAAGTGTTGGGCAGTTCTTC.

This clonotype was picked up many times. Here the CDR3 reads CASSPRTGINEKLFF. The CDR3 DNA is TGTGCCAGCAGCCCGCGGACAGGAATCAATGAAAAACTGTTTTTT. This chain connects TRBV5-6 to TRBJ1-4, with 7 bases identical to TRBD1. The CDR3 totals 15 residues. Per germline, CDR1 SGHDT and CDR2 YYEEEE. The V and J ends lost 4 bases and 5 bases, in that order; junction bases with no gene match: 8.

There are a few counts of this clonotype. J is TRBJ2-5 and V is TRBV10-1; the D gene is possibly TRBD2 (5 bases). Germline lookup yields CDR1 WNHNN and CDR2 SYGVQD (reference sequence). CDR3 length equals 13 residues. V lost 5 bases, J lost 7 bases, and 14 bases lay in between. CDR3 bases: TGCGCCAGCAGTCCGGACTCCCGGGGGACCCAGTACTTC. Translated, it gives CASSPDSRGTQYF.

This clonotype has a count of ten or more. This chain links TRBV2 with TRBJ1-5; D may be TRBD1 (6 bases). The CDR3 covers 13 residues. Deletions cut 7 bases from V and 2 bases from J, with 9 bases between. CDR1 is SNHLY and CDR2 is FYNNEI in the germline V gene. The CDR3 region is CASNYRGNQPQHF. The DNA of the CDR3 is TGTGCCAGCAATTACAGGGGCAATCAGCCCCAGCATTTT.

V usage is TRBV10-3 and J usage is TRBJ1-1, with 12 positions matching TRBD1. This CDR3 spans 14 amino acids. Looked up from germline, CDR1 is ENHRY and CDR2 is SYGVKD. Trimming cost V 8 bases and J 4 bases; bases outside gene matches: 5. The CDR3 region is CAIEGDRGPTEAFF. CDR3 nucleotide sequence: TGTGCCATCGAAGGGGACAGGGGGCCCACTGAAGCTTTCTTT.

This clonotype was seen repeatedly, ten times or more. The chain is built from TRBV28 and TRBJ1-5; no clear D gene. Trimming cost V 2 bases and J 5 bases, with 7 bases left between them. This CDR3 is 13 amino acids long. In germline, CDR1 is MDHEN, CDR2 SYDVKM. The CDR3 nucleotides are TGTGCCAGCAGTTTACGGATAGATCAGCCCCAGCATTTT. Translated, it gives CASSLRIDQPQHF. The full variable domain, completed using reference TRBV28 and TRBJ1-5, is DVKVTQSSRYLVKRTGEKVFLECVQDMDHENMFWYRQDPGLGLRLIYFSYDVKMKEKGDIPEGYSVSREKKERFSLILESASTNQTSMYLCASSLRIDQPQHFGDGTRLSIL.

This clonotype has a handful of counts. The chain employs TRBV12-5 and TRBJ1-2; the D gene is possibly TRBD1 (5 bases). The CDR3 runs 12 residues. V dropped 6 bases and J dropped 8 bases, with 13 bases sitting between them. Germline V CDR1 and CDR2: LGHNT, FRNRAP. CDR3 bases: TGTGCTAGTGGGTTCCCAGGGTTCGGCTACACCTTC. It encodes CASGFPGFGYTF.

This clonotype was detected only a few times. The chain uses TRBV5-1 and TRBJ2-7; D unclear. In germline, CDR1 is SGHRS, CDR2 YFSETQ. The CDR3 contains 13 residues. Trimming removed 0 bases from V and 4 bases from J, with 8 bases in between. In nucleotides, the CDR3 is TGCGCCAGCAGCTTGGGGCAGCAGTACGAGCAGTACTTC. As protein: CASSLGQQYEQYF. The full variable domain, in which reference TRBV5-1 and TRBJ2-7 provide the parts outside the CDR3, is KAGVTQTPRYLIKTRGQQVTLSCSPISGHRSVSWYQQTPGQGLQFLFEYFSETQRNKGNFPGRFSGRQFSNSRSEMNVSTLELGDSALYLCASSLGQQYEQYFGPGTRLTVT.

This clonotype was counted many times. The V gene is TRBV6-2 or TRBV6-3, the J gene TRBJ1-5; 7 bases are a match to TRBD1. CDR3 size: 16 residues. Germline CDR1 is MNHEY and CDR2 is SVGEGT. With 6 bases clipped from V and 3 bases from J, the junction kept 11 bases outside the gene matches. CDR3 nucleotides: TGTGCCAGCAGCGCCGGACAGGCCAGACTCAATCAGCCCCAGCATTTT. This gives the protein CASSAGQARLNQPQHF.

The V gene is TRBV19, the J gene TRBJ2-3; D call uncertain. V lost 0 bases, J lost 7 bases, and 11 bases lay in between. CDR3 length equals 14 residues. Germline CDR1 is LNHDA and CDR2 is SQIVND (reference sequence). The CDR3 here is CASSIEGTPYTQYF. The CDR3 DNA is TGTGCCAGTAGTATAGAAGGCACCCCCTATACGCAGTATTTT. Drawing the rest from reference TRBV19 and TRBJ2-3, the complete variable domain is DGGITQSPKYLFRKEGQNVTLSCEQNLNHDAMYWYRQDPGQGLRLIYYSQIVNDFQKGDIAEGYSVSREKKESFPLTVTSAQKNPTAFYLCASSIEGTPYTQYFGPGTRLTVL.

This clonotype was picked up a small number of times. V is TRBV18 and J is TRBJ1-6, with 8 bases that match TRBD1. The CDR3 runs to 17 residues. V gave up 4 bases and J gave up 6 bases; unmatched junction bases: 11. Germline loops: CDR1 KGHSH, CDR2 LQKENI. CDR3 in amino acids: CASSLQPGTGFNSPLHF. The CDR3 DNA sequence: TGTGCCAGCTCACTTCAGCCCGGGACAGGTTTTAATTCACCCCTCCACTTT.

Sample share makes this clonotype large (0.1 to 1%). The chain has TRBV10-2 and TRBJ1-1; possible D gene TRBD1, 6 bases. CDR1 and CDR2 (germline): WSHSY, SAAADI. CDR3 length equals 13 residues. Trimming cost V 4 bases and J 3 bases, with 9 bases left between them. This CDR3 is CASSVQGDTEAFF. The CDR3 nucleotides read TGCGCCAGCAGTGTACAGGGAGACACTGAAGCTTTCTTT.

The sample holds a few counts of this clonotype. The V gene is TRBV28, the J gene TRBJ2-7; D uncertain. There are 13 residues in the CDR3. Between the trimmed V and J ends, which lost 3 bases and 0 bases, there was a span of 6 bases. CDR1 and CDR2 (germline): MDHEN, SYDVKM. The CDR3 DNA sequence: TGTGCCAGCAGTTTCACTTCCTCCTACGAGCAGTACTTC. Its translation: CASSFTSSYEQYF.

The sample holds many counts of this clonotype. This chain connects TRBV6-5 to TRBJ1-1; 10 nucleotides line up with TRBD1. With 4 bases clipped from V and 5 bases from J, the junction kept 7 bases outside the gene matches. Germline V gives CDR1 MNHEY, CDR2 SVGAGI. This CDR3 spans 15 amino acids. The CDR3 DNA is TGTGCCAGCAGTTTCTCGAGGACAGGGGGTACTGAAGCTTTCTTT. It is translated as CASSFSRTGGTEAFF.

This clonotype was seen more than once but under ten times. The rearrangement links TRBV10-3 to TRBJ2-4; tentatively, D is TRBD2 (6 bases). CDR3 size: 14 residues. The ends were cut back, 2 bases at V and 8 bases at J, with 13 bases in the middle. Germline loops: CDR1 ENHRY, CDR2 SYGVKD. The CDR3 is CAISEGGPFDIQYF. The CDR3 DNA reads TGTGCCATCAGTGAGGGAGGGCCGTTCGACATTCAGTACTTC.

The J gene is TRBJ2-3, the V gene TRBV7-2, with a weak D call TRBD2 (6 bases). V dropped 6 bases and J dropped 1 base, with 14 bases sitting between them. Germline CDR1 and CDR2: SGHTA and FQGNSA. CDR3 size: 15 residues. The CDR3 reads CASRTAGGGTDTQYF. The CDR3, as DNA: TGTGCCAGCAGGACGGCTGGCGGGGGCACAGATACGCAGTATTTT.

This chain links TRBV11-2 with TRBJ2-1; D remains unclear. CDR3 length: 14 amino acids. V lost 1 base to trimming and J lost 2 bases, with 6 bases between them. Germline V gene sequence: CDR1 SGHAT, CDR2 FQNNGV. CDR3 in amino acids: CASSLVGPYNEQFF. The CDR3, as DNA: TGTGCCAGCAGCTTAGTAGGCCCCTACAATGAGCAGTTCTTC.